The subject of this entry is one T cell receptor (beta chain). Its specific antigen is unknown. No quality values exist for individual bases; no much larger clone is one base distant. Including the terminal cysteine and phenylalanine, the CDR3 comprises 15 residues. Only the CDR3 DNA is retained, 45 bases long and in frame from the first base. The junction shows trimming of 2 bases on V and 5 bases on J, and the gene matches do not reach 3 bases of it. The germline V gene supplies CDR1 SGHRS and CDR2 YFSETQ. These data belong to a study of T cell changes during pregnancy in multiple sclerosis (dated by TCRdb to between 2019 and 2020). Study-wide context: The study examined how the T cell repertoire changed over the course of pregnancy in women with multiple sclerosis.

The method behind the library was the immunoSEQ multiplex PCR assay. TCRdb provides this immuneACCESS table in a form limited to in-frame rearrangements. Some clones are lacking; in checked studies, under half of them reflect an unresolved V gene, and why the rest are absent is not known. The sample records tens of thousands of clones, 92% of which are singletons. The top ten constitute about 2.5% of the sample. In this chain, TRBV5-1 is recombined with TRBJ2-1; a stretch of 11 junction bases matches TRBD2. The material was peripheral blood, obtained in the third trimester of pregnancy. The receptor's source is a female donor in good health, enrolled as a control in a pregnancy study. The CDR3 protein sequence reads: CASSFGLAGNNEQFF. The DNA sequence is TGCGCCAGCAGCTTCGGACTAGCGGGCAACAATGAGCAGTTCTTC. When the CDR3 is completed using the reference TRBV5-1 and TRBJ2-1 genes on either side, the full variable domain is KAGVTQTPRYLIKTRGQQVTLSCSPISGHRSVSWYQQTPGQGLQFLFEYFSETQRNKGNFPGRFSGRQFSNSRSEMNVSTLELGDSALYLCASSFGLAGNNEQFFGPGTRLTVL.